This T cell receptor beta chain was profiled in a study of blood T cell repertoires in COVID-19. Across the whole study: T cells, B-cell-depleted T cells, or PBMCs supplied cDNA or gDNA.

There are 13 residues in the CDR3. From germline, CDR1 is SGHVS and CDR2 FNYEAQ. Deletions cut 1 base from V and 7 bases from J, with 7 bases between. Source study methods: Estimation of nucleated cell counts was performed using reference gene primer amplification. Repertoires were generated with immunoSEQ multiplex PCR, while TCRdb's copy carries only in-frame clones and drops some. V and J calls and clone size are copied from that table; D and trimming were computed from the DNA. Here the sample spans about 80,000 clones, roughly four fifths being singletons. The chain couples TRBV7-6 to TRBJ1-4, with unresolved D. This receptor was identified in a human donor in a cohort sampled during active COVID-19. The sequencing sample was made of peripheral blood. CDR3 region: CASSLVRSEKLFF. The CDR3 DNA reads TGTGCCAGCAGCTTAGTGAGGAGTGAAAAACTGTTTTTT.